Each of the 29 T cell receptor beta chains below was sequenced from the same sample in a study of blood T cell repertoires in COVID-19. Some clones are missing from TCRdb's copy, which holds only in-frame ones; the method was immunoSEQ multiplex PCR. The data show 90,000 to 150,000 clones, roughly 82% seen once. Material: peripheral blood. All receptors come from a human donor in a cohort sampled during active COVID-19.

The rearrangement links TRBV19 to TRBJ1-6, with D unresolved. Germline lookup yields CDR1 LNHDA and CDR2 SQIVND (reference sequence). The CDR3 is 16 amino acids. The V and J ends lost 1 base and 3 bases respectively, with 10 bases between them. The CDR3 reads CASSIGSANYNSPLHF. CDR3 DNA sequence: TGTGCCAGTAGTATAGGGTCAGCGAACTATAATTCACCCCTCCACTTT. Full variable domain (missing parts from reference TRBV19 and TRBJ1-6): DGGITQSPKYLFRKEGQNVTLSCEQNLNHDAMYWYRQDPGQGLRLIYYSQIVNDFQKGDIAEGYSVSREKKESFPLTVTSAQKNPTAFYLCASSIGSANYNSPLHFGNGTRLTVT.

V and J are TRBV4-1 and TRBJ2-3; TRBD1 is a possible D gene (7 bases). The V end was cut by 1 base, the J end by 6 bases, with 14 bases between. This CDR3 region has 15 residues. Germline CDR1 reads MGHRA; CDR2 reads YSYEKL. The CDR3 DNA follows: TGCGCCAGCAGCCAAGGGAGGGGGCTTGGGGATACGCAGTATTTT. It encodes CASSQGRGLGDTQYF.

This chain uses TRBV2 with TRBJ2-7; tentatively, D is TRBD2 (6 bases). In germline, CDR1 is SNHLY, CDR2 FYNNEI. Trimming cost V 7 bases and J 1 base, with 11 bases left between them. This CDR3 comprises 13 residues. The DNA for the CDR3 is TGTGCCAGCACCGTCGGACTATCCTACGAGCAGTACTTC. Encoded protein: CASTVGLSYEQYF.

The chain combines TRBV4-3 with TRBJ2-2; 7 nucleotides align to TRBD2. V shed 1 base, J shed 5 bases, and the junction held 7 bases outside the gene matches. CDR3 length equals 16 residues. From germline, CDR1 is LGHNA and CDR2 YSLEER. The CDR3 region has the DNA TGCGCCAGCAGCCAAGGAGGCGGGGGATGGACCGGGGAGCTGTTTTTT. This translates into CASSQGGGGWTGELFF.

This clone was seen a few times. This chain connects TRBV6-2 or TRBV6-3 to TRBJ2-7; 10 nucleotides match TRBD2. The CDR3 totals 14 residues. Looked up from germline, CDR1 is MNHEY and CDR2 is SVGEGT. Trimming took 6 bases from V and 7 from J; bases not matched to a gene: 9. The chain's CDR3 is CASRPSGGPGEQYF. The CDR3 DNA is TGTGCCAGCAGGCCTAGCGGGGGACCTGGGGAGCAGTACTTC.

This clone was counted only a few times. V usage is TRBV21-1 and J usage is TRBJ2-2; whether TRBD2, the table's D call, matches the DNA was not checked. TRBV21-1 is shown as a pseudogene. CDR3 length equals 19 residues. CDR3: CASSKPGLAGGSRTGELFF. CDR3 nucleotide sequence: TGTGCCAGCAGCAAACCGGGACTAGCGGGGGGGTCGCGCACCGGGGAGCTGTTTTTT.

The chain joins TRBV9 to TRBJ1-1; D gene unclear. V lost 0 bases, J lost 0 bases, and 3 bases lay in between. Per germline, CDR1 SGDLS and CDR2 YYNGEE. The CDR3 totals 13 residues. The CDR3 spells CASSVALNTEAFF. CDR3 nucleotide sequence: TGTGCCAGCAGCGTAGCGTTGAACACTGAAGCTTTCTTT.

In regard to this clone: Other nucleotide sequences in the sample specify the same CDR3. The gene calls are TRBV3-1 (or the pseudogene TRBV3-2) and TRBJ2-7; TRBD2 matches at 8 bases. CDR1 is LGHDT, CDR2 YNNKEL, per germline (reference sequence). V lost 3 bases, J lost 6 bases, and 7 bases stayed unmatched. The CDR3 extends over 14 amino acids. In DNA form, the CDR3 reads TGTGCCAGCAGCCAGGGCCTAGCGGGCGGCGAGCAGTACTTC. This gives the protein CASSQGLAGGEQYF.

The chain recombines TRBV7-9 with TRBJ2-7; D not resolved. The germline CDR1 and CDR2 sequences are SEHNR and FQNEAQ (reference sequence). This CDR3 spans 15 amino acids. V dropped 1 base and J dropped 1 base, with 11 bases sitting between them. The CDR3 sequence is CASSLGSGRSYEQYF. The CDR3 DNA is TGTGCCAGCAGCTTAGGGTCAGGCAGATCCTACGAGCAGTACTTC.

The CDR3 DNA follows: TGCGCCAGCCGGGACAGTTGTCCTCCGTGGGGGGAAATCCACGAGCAGTACTTC. It yields the protein CASRDSCPPWGEIHEQYF. This chain uses TRBV5-1 with TRBJ2-7; tentative D call: TRBD1 (7 bases). The germline CDR1 and CDR2 sequences are SGHRS and YFSETQ. CDR3 length: 18 residues. The V end was cut by 7 bases, the J end by 5 bases, with 31 bases between.

This clone showed up just once. V and J are TRBV3-1 (or the pseudogene TRBV3-2) and TRBJ1-6, with a weak D call TRBD1 (5 bases). Trimming removed 4 bases at V and 6 bases at J, with 13 bases between. The CDR3 sequence is 15 residues long. CDR1 is LGHDT, CDR2 YNNKEL, per germline (reference sequence). The CDR3 loop is CASSPTGVVNSPLHF. The DNA of the CDR3 is TGTGCCAGCAGCCCCACGGGGGTGGTTAATTCACCCCTCCACTTT.

This clone was counted a few times. The chain is built from TRBV11-2 and TRBJ2-2; D is ambiguous. Per germline, CDR1 SGHAT and CDR2 FQNNGV. V was clipped by 0 bases and J by 6 bases, with 11 bases between them. The CDR3 extends over 15 amino acids. In DNA form, the CDR3 reads TGTGCCAGCAGCTTAGATCGAGTGGGCTCCGGGGAGCTGTTTTTT. Translating it yields CASSLDRVGSGELFF.

This chain links TRBV28 with TRBJ1-6; 8 bases line up with TRBD1. V lost 5 bases and J lost 10; bases outside the gene matches: 7. CDR1 and CDR2 from the germline V gene are MDHEN and SYDVKM. The CDR3 runs to 14 residues. The CDR3, as DNA: TGTGCCAGCAGTCCGGACAGGGTCGAGTCACCCCTCCACTTT. It translates to CASSPDRVESPLHF.

The V and J genes are TRBV5-4 and TRBJ2-3; TRBD2 agrees at 8 bases. The germline V gene encodes CDR1 SGHNT and CDR2 YYREEE (reference sequence). After removal of 2 bases from V and 5 bases from J, the junction contained 4 bases not matched to a gene. The CDR3 runs 14 residues. The CDR3 loop is CASSFHSGEDTQYF. The CDR3 DNA sequence: TGTGCCAGCAGCTTTCATAGCGGGGAAGATACGCAGTATTTT.

J is TRBJ2-3 and V is TRBV6-6; the match to TRBD2 covers 8 bases. The CDR3 runs 15 residues. CDR1 MNHNY and CDR2 SVGAGI come from the germline V gene (reference sequence). V shed 4 bases, J shed 6 bases, and the junction held 9 bases outside the gene matches. The CDR3: CASSSFGTSGDTQYF. In DNA form, the CDR3 reads TGTGCCAGCAGTTCTTTCGGGACTAGTGGGGATACGCAGTATTTT.

The CDR3 coding sequence is TGCGCCAGCAGCCCCTCCCGGGACTTTCTTTACGAGCAGTACTTC. Encoded protein: CASSPSRDFLYEQYF. The genes are TRBV4-1 and TRBJ2-7; maybe TRBD2 (6 bases). CDR1 is MGHRA, CDR2 YSYEKL, per germline. Between the trimmed V and J ends, which lost 4 bases and 4 bases, there was a span of 17 bases. The CDR3 is 15 residues long.

This clone was seen a single time. V gene TRBV5-1 combines with J gene TRBJ2-1; possibly TRBD1 for D (8 bases). Germline values: CDR1 SGHRS, CDR2 YFSETQ. The CDR3 length is 19 residues. Trimming took 4 bases from V and 1 from J, leaving 24 bases between them. Here the CDR3 DNA reads TGCGCCAGCAGCCCCGGGACAGGCCTAAGGCGGGGGTCCTACAATGAGCAGTTCTTC. This sequence encodes CASSPGTGLRRGSYNEQFF.

This chain links TRBV3-1 (or the pseudogene TRBV3-2) with TRBJ2-7; no clear D gene. The germline V gene has CDR1 LGHDT and CDR2 YNNKEL (reference sequence). This CDR3 has 13 residues. With 4 bases removed from V and 3 bases from J, the gap between germline ends came to 10 bases. The DNA of the CDR3 is TGTGCCAGCAGCCGCGGCAGAAACTACGAGCAGTACTTC. It is translated as CASSRGRNYEQYF.

J is TRBJ1-1 and V is TRBV4-1, with D maybe TRBD1 (6 bases). Germline assignment: CDR1 MGHRA and CDR2 YSYEKL. There are 15 residues in the CDR3. V lost 4 bases, J lost 0 bases, and 12 bases lay in between. CDR3 sequence: CASSPGATLNTEAFF. The CDR3, as DNA: TGCGCCAGCAGCCCAGGGGCCACCTTGAACACTGAAGCTTTCTTT.

The chain couples TRBV29-1 to TRBJ2-1; the match to TRBD2 covers 8 bases. The ends lost 2 bases at V and 3 bases at J; junction bases unmatched: 3. The CDR3 is 14 amino acids. Germline assignment: CDR1 SQVTM and CDR2 ANQGSEA. CDR3 sequence reads: CSVERLAGYNEQFF. The DNA for the CDR3 is TGCAGCGTTGAACGGCTAGCGGGCTACAATGAGCAGTTCTTC.

The chain has TRBV5-1 and TRBJ1-1; 7 bases line up with TRBD1. The V and J ends lost 1 base and 7 bases, in that order; junction bases with no gene match: 10. CDR3 length: 15 residues. Per the germline V gene, CDR1 is SGHRS and CDR2 is YFSETQ. The CDR3 DNA is TGCGCCAGCAGCTTGATGAACCTCAGGGGGAGTGAAGCTTTCTTT. The encoded protein is CASSLMNLRGSEAFF.

The chain employs TRBV18 and TRBJ1-2; 9 bases match TRBD1. Germline assignment: CDR1 KGHSH and CDR2 LQKENI. V shed 2 bases, J shed 7 bases, and the junction held 5 bases outside the gene matches. This CDR3 is 14 amino acids long. The CDR3 spells CASSPGTGKGGYTF. CDR3 in DNA: TGTGCCAGCTCACCAGGGACAGGGAAAGGTGGCTACACCTTC.

Note on this clone: Other DNA sequences in the sample encode the same CDR3. The chain has TRBV9 and TRBJ2-3; TRBD2 matches 14 bases. Unmatched junction bases numbered 0, after V lost 0 bases and J lost 0 bases. CDR1 SGDLS and CDR2 YYNGEE come from the germline V gene. CDR3 length: 17 amino acids. This CDR3 reads CASSVGLAGGSTDTQYF. As DNA, the CDR3 is TGTGCCAGCAGCGTAGGACTAGCGGGGGGGAGCACAGATACGCAGTATTTT.

The CDR3 DNA follows: TGTGCCAGCAGAAGAACAGGGGCACAGGAGCAGTTCTTC. It yields the protein CASRRTGAQEQFF. The chain recombines TRBV6-6 with TRBJ2-1; 7 nucleotides agree with TRBD1. In germline, CDR1 is MNHNY, CDR2 SVGAGI (reference sequence). This CDR3 is built from 13 residues. J gave up 10 bases and V 6 bases, and 9 bases lay outside the gene matches.

This clone turned up a few times. The V gene is TRBV27, the J gene TRBJ2-1, with 9 bases fitting TRBD2. CDR1 and CDR2 (germline): MNHEY, SMNVEV (reference sequence). This CDR3 is 14 amino acids long. V gave up 3 bases and J gave up 7 bases; unmatched junction bases: 4. CDR3 DNA: TGTGCCAGCAGTTTGCTAGCGGGGTGGAATGAGCAGTTCTTC. The encoded protein is CASSLLAGWNEQFF.

This clone has only one observation. J is TRBJ2-2 and V is TRBV5-1; TRBD1 matches 12 bases. CDR3 length: 19 residues. V dropped 4 bases and J dropped 7; count of bases not matched to a gene: 17. The germline V gene encodes CDR1 SGHRS and CDR2 YFSETQ. CDR3 DNA sequence: TGCGCCAGCAGCGCCACCGGGACAGGGGGCTTAGTTCCCGGCGGGGAGCTGTTTTTT. This sequence encodes CASSATGTGGLVPGGELFF.

This chain connects TRBV5-5 to TRBJ2-3, with D perhaps matching TRBD2 (5 bases). The CDR3 sequence is 16 residues long. V gave up 0 bases and J gave up 2 bases, with 13 bases separating them. Germline V gene lookup returns CDR1 SGHKS and CDR2 YYEKEE (reference sequence). The CDR3 DNA follows: TGTGCCAGCAGCTTGGGGTTCGGACTGTACACAGATACGCAGTATTTT. Protein: CASSLGFGLYTDTQYF.

The gene calls are TRBV10-1 and TRBJ2-5, with TRBD1 identical over 10 bases. The germline CDR1 and CDR2 sequences are WNHNN and SYGVQD (reference sequence). The V segment lost 1 base and the J segment 0 bases; nucleotides outside the gene matches: 2. This CDR3 region has 16 residues. The CDR3 protein is CASSELGTGDQETQYF. DNA of the CDR3: TGCGCCAGCAGTGAGTTGGGGACAGGGGACCAAGAGACCCAGTACTTC.

This sequence joins TRBV3-1 (or the pseudogene TRBV3-2) and TRBJ2-7, with TRBD2 matching over 15 bases. The trim removed 4 bases at V and 4 bases at J, leaving 11 bases unmatched. This CDR3 spans 18 amino acids. CDR1 is LGHDT and CDR2 is YNNKEL in the germline V gene (reference sequence). The DNA for the CDR3 is TGTGCCAGCAGCCTTCGGACTAGCGGGGGGGCCTCCGTTTACGAGCAGTACTTC. Translating it yields CASSLRTSGGASVYEQYF.